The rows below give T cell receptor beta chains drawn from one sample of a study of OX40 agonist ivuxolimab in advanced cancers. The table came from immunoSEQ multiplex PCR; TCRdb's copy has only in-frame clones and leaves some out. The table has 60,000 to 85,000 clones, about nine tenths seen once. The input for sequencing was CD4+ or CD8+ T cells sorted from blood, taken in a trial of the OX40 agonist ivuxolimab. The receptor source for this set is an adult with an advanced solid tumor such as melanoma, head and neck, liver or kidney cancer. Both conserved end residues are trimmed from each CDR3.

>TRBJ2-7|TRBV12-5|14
ASGSNAGGHPYEQY
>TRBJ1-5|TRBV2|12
ASRHVGVNQPQH
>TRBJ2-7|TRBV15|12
ATSRGGGSYEQY
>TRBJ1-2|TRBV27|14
ASSLLAGAGGYGYT
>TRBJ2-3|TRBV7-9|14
ASNADDGLSTDTQY
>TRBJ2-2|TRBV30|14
AWSGGWGAGTGELF
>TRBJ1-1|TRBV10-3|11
AISDRRNTEAF
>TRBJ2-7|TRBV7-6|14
ASSLQGTGLAYEQY
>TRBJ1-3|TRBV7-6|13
ASSSLTGSGNTIY
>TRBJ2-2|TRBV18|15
ASSPLSYGELSGELF
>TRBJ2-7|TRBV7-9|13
ASKHSAVSSYEQY
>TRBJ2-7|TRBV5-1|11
ASSRTSSYEQY
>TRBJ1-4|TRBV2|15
ASSRGPGASTNEKLF
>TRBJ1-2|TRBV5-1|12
ASSSKTGNYGYT
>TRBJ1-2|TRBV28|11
ASSLVQGNGYT
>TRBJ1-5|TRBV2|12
ASSEGWGPEPQH
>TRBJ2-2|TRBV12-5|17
ASGLVHVGAPGQHGELF
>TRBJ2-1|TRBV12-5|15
ASGLVSLTLSYNEQF
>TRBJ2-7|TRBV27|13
ASSFGSGLGVEQY
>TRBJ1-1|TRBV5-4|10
ASSLPDTEAF
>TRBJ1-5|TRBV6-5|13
ASSYTQGDNQPQH
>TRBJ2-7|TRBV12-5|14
ASGSSRDTRLLKQY
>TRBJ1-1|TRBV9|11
ASSVGPGAEAF
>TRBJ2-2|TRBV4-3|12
ASSHPQGNGELF
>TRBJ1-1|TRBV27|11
ASSLSAVSEAF
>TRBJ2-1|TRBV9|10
ASKGSGNEQF
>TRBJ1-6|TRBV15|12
ATSRDRGGSPLH
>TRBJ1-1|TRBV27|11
ASSSAGTLEAF
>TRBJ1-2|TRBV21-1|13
ASSNGLGRDGGYT